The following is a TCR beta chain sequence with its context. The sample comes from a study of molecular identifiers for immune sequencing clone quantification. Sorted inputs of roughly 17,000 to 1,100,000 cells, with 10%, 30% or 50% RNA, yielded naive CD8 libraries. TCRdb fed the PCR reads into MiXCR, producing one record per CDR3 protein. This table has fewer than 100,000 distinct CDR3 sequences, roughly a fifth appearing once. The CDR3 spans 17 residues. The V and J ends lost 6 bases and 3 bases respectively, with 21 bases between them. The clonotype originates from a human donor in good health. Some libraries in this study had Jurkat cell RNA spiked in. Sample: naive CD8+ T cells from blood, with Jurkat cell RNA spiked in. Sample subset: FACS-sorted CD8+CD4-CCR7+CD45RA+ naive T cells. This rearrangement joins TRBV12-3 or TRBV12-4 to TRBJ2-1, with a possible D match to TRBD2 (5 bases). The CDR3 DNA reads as TGTGCCAGCAGCCACAATCAGGCGGGCTCGGGCTACAATGAGCAGTTCTTC. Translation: CASSHNQAGSGYNEQFF.